Here is one TCR beta chain with its context. Generated by immunoSEQ multiplex PCR, the TCRdb table keeps only in-frame clones and is missing some. The sample consists of hundreds of thousands of clones, about nine tenths of them appearing once. The data are from a study of blood T cell repertoires in COVID-19. CDR1 KGHSH and CDR2 LQKENI come from the germline V gene. The CDR3 covers 16 residues. V lost 3 bases and J lost 7, with 19 bases in between. Sequenced sample: PBMCs or T cells enriched from blood (not recorded which). The sequence was obtained from a woman in her twenties or thirties who had recovered from COVID-19. The chain employs TRBV18 and TRBJ2-1; no clear D gene. In DNA form, the CDR3 reads TGTGCCAGCTCACCGGTCATCTTGGCTGGGCGAAATGAGCAGTTCTTC. Translating it yields CASSPVILAGRNEQFF.